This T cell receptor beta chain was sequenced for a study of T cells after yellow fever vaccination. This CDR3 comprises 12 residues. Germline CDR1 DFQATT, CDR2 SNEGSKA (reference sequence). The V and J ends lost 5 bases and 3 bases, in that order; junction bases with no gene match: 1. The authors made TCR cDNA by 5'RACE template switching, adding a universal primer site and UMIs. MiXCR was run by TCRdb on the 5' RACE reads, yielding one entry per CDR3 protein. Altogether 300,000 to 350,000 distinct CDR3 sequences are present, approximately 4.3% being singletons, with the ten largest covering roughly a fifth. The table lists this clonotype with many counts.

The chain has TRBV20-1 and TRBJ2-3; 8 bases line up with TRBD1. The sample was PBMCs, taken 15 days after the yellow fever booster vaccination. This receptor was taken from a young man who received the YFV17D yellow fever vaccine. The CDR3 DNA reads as TGCAGTGCTGGGGACAGGACAGATACGCAGTATTTT. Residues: CSAGDRTDTQYF.